These 9 T cell receptor beta chains were sequenced from one sample in a study of blood T cells in healthy people across ages. The authors ran a second PCR of about 7 to 11 cycles using a sample-barcoded 5' primer and a J-beta primer mix. TCRdb processed the 5' RACE reads anew with MiXCR; each CDR3 protein has one entry. The profile shows hundreds of thousands of distinct CDR3 sequences, roughly 50% of them singletons. The sample consisted of blood. These receptors were taken from a man between 35 and 55 years old in good health.

The J gene is TRBJ2-7, the V gene TRBV7-2; D gene ambiguous. Germline CDR1 SGHTA, CDR2 FQGNSA. CDR3 length: 14 residues. V was cut by 3 bases and J by 2 bases, with 11 bases left in between. CDR3 loop: CASSFEARTYEQYF. The CDR3 DNA sequence: TGTGCCAGCAGCTTTGAAGCGAGAACCTACGAGCAGTACTTC. The whole variable domain, filled in from reference TRBV7-2 and TRBJ2-7, reads GAGVSQSPSNKVTEKGKDVELRCDPISGHTALYWYRQSLGQGLEFLIYFQGNSAPDKSGLPSDRFSAERTGGSVSTLTIQRTQQEDSAVYLCASSFEARTYEQYFGPGTRLTVT.

J is TRBJ2-1 and V is TRBV6-2 or TRBV6-3, with TRBD1 as a possible D gene (6 bases). Trimming stripped 6 bases from V and 5 bases from J, with 17 bases between. The CDR3 is made up of 15 amino acids. Germline lookup yields CDR1 MNHEY and CDR2 SVGEGT. The DNA for the CDR3 is TGTGCCAGCAGGGGATATGGGGGACAAGACAATGAGCAGTTCTTC. It is translated as CASRGYGGQDNEQFF.

There are a few counts of this clonotype. The chain recombines TRBV4-3 with TRBJ2-3; 10 bases are a match to TRBD2. CDR1 LGHNA and CDR2 YSLEER come from the germline V gene. The CDR3 length is 15 residues. V lost 3 bases to trimming and J lost 6 bases; unmatched junction nucleotides: 6. CDR3 in amino acids: CASSQIAGGPDTQYF. The CDR3 region has the DNA TGCGCCAGCAGCCAGATAGCGGGAGGCCCGGATACGCAGTATTTT.

Only a few counts were recorded for this clonotype. The chain links TRBV28 to TRBJ1-2, with 8 bases that match TRBD1. Germline V gene lookup returns CDR1 MDHEN and CDR2 SYDVKM. Losses at the gene ends were 2 bases for V and 8 bases for J; bases not matched to a gene: 7. This CDR3 has 14 amino acids. In nucleotides, the CDR3 is TGTGCCAGCAGTTTAACAGGGGGGAAATACGGCTACACCTTC. It yields the protein CASSLTGGKYGYTF.

The chain is built from TRBV28 and TRBJ2-5, with 7 bases fitting TRBD1. The CDR3 sequence is 14 residues long. After removal of 5 bases from V and 5 bases from J, the junction contained 8 bases not matched to a gene. Germline values: CDR1 MDHEN, CDR2 SYDVKM. The CDR3 coding sequence is TGTGCCAGCAGTACAACAGGGGTCGGGGAGACCCAGTACTTC. Translating it yields CASSTTGVGETQYF. The whole variable domain, filled in from reference TRBV28 and TRBJ2-5, reads DVKVTQSSRYLVKRTGEKVFLECVQDMDHENMFWYRQDPGLGLRLIYFSYDVKMKEKGDIPEGYSVSREKKERFSLILESASTNQTSMYLCASSTTGVGETQYFGPGTRLLVL.

The chain recombines TRBV20-1 with TRBJ2-7; 8 bases match TRBD2. Looked up from germline, CDR1 is DFQATT and CDR2 is SNEGSKA (reference sequence). CDR3 length equals 16 residues. Unmatched junction bases numbered 9, after V lost 0 bases and J lost 2 bases. The CDR3 region is CSARDLTSGGAYEQYF. The CDR3 coding sequence is TGCAGTGCTAGAGACCTAACTAGCGGTGGGGCCTACGAGCAGTACTTC.

The V gene is TRBV6-1, the J gene TRBJ2-3; tentative D call: TRBD2 (6 bases). Trimming shortened V by 7 bases and J by 0 bases, and 17 bases separated the two germline ends. The V gene's germline CDR1 is MNHNS and CDR2 SASEGT. This CDR3 is 16 amino acids long. The CDR3 coding sequence is TGTGCCAGCACTCCGCGGGAAGGCATTAGCACAGATACGCAGTATTTT. Translated: CASTPREGISTDTQYF.

This clonotype appeared once. The gene calls are TRBV7-2 and TRBJ2-1; weak D call: TRBD1 (8 bases). TRBJ2-7 matches the DNA end more closely, so the J call is doubtful. This CDR3 region has 17 residues. Germline V lookup: CDR1 SGHTA, CDR2 FQGNSA. CDR3 region: CASSYQGAGAIYNEQYF. CDR3 bases: TGTGCCAGCAGCTATCAGGGGGCGGGAGCGATCTACAATGAGCAGTACTTC.

This sequence joins TRBV4-1 and TRBJ2-1; 16 nucleotides agree with TRBD2. The CDR3 totals 21 residues. After removal of 1 base from V and 6 bases from J, the junction contained 15 bases not matched to a gene. The germline CDR1 and CDR2 sequences are MGHRA and YSYEKL. CDR3 protein: CASSQGGAGLAGGPSINEQFF. The CDR3 DNA follows: TGCGCCAGCAGCCAAGGAGGAGCGGGACTAGCGGGGGGGCCGTCTATCAATGAGCAGTTCTTC.